The clone carrying this T cell receptor (beta chain) was observed a handful of times. Germline assignment: CDR1 LGHDT and CDR2 YNNKEL (reference sequence). The V gene end was trimmed by 5 bases and the J gene end by 1 base; junction bases not matched to a gene: 5. The CDR3 extends over 15 amino acids. Original methodology: Cell counts per sample came from amplifying reference gene primers. Libraries were prepared by immunoSEQ multiplex PCR; TCRdb keeps only in-frame clonotypes and omits some of them. V and J calls and clone size follow that table, whereas D and trimming were derived from the DNA. Of about 100,000 clones listed, roughly 80% are singletons. The sample originates from a study of blood T cell repertoires in COVID-19.

Sequenced input: peripheral blood. This receptor was taken from a man in his sixties with acute or convalescent COVID-19. The V and J genes are TRBV3-1 (or the pseudogene TRBV3-2) and TRBJ1-1, with 9 bases lining up with TRBD1. The CDR3 spells CASSRTGAQNTEAFF. The DNA of the CDR3 is TGTGCCAGCAGCAGGACAGGGGCTCAGAACACTGAAGCTTTCTTT.